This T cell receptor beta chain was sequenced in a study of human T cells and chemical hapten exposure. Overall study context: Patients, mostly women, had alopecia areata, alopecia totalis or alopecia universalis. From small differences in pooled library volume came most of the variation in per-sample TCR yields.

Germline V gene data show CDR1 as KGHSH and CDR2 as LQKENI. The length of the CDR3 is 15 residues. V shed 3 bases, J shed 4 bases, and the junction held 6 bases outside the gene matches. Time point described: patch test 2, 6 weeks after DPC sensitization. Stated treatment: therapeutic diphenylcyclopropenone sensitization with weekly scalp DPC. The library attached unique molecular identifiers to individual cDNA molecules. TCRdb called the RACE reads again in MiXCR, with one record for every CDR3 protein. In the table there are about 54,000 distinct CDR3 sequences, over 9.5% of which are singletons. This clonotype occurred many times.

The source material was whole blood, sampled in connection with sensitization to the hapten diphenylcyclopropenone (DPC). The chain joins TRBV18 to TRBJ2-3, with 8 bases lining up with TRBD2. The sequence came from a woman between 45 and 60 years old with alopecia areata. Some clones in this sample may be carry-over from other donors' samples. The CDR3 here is CASSPPRGGSDTQYF. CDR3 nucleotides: TGTGCCAGCTCACCTCCCCGCGGGGGGTCAGATACGCAGTATTTT.